The clone carrying this T cell receptor beta chain was detected ten times or more. This specimen comes from a study of patients with pleural tuberculosis. TCRdb re-called the reads through MiXCR, storing one row per CDR3 protein. In the table there are about 50,000 distinct CDR3 sequences, about 7.3% of which are singletons. V shed 2 bases and J shed 0 bases, with 7 bases lying between them. The CDR3 totals 13 residues. Germline CDR1 DFQATT, CDR2 SNEGSKA (reference sequence). This chain links TRBV20-1 with TRBJ1-1, with D unclear. This receptor was taken from a human donor with pleural tuberculosis. The CDR3 DNA reads TGCAGTGCTAGAAATAGGTTGAACACTGAAGCTTTCTTT. Protein: CSARNRLNTEAFF.